Below, 13 T cell receptor beta chains from the same sample are listed, as sequenced in a study of persistence of HIV-infected CD4 T cells (dated by TCRdb to the early 2020s). This specimen's treatment or condition label, interpreted: suppressive antiretroviral therapy. A pool of overlapping 15-mer peptides from HIV-1 Gag, at around 1 ug per peptide per mL, was used to stimulate the cells. Memory populations depleted of antigen-responding cells were obtained by sorting nonresponding CD40L-negative CD69-negative CD45RO-high memory CD4+ T cells. The antigens for these receptors are not known. The immunoSEQ hsTCRB assay version 4 in survey mode was used to sequence TCRbeta repertoires from genomic DNA. Drawn from immuneACCESS, this table holds only the in-frame rearrangements with V and J called that TCRdb kept. Clones are partly lost; checked studies trace under half to an unresolved V gene and leave the rest unexplained. The sample table shows 38,000 or so clones, and 70% to 90% are seen once. The top ten clones comprise 5.4% of the sample.

The specimen was cultured CD4+ T cells from PBMCs, collected from a patient who received antiretroviral therapy. Taken with the paper, the label for cell subset or site translates to: CD40L-CD69- CD45RO-high memory CD4 T cells not responding to Gag peptides. All receptors derive from an adult with HIV. The donor label of this sample is uncertain.

The chain employs TRBV19 and TRBJ2-3; D is undetermined. Between the trimmed V and J ends, which lost 7 bases and 1 base, there was a span of 12 bases. This CDR3 region has 14 residues. Germline values: CDR1 LNHDA, CDR2 SQIVND (reference sequence). CDR3 sequence reads: CASTPDLGTDTQYF. In DNA, the CDR3 is TGTGCCAGTACCCCGGATCTTGGCACAGATACGCAGTATTTT.

V is TRBV19 and J is TRBJ2-1, with D perhaps being TRBD1 or TRBD2 (6 bases each). The V gene lost 6 bases and the J gene lost 4 bases, with 16 bases spanning the gap. There are 15 residues in the CDR3. The germline V gene has CDR1 LNHDA and CDR2 SQIVND (reference sequence). As DNA, the CDR3 is TGTGCCAGTAGCAAGGGGGGTAGGACGTACAATGAGCAGTTCTTC. As protein: CASSKGGRTYNEQFF.

The chain combines TRBV18 with TRBJ2-1; a weak D match, TRBD2 (6 bases). CDR1 KGHSH and CDR2 LQKENI come from the germline V gene. The CDR3 length is 15 residues. Trimming pared 8 bases from V and 4 bases from J, leaving 18 bases between. The CDR3 DNA sequence: TGTGCCAGCGTCACCGGGAGACACTCATACAATGAGCAGTTCTTC. Protein: CASVTGRHSYNEQFF. The full variable domain, in which reference TRBV18 and TRBJ2-1 provide the parts outside the CDR3, is NAGVMQNPRHLVRRRGQEARLRCSPMKGHSHVYWYRQLPEEGLKFMVYLQKENIIDESGMPKERFSAEFPKEGPSILRIQQVVRGDSAAYFCASVTGRHSYNEQFFGPGTRLTVL.

This clone occurred once. The rearrangement uses TRBV5-1 and TRBJ1-1; perhaps TRBD1 as D (6 bases). V was trimmed by 0 bases and J by 0 bases, leaving 12 bases between them. Germline lookup yields CDR1 SGHRS and CDR2 YFSETQ. This CDR3 has 16 residues. The CDR3 nucleotides are TGCGCCAGCAGCTTGGAGGGGACAACAATGAACACTGAAGCTTTCTTT. It codes for CASSLEGTTMNTEAFF.

The chain carries TRBV7-9 and TRBJ1-3, with D unclear. V was clipped by 4 bases and J by 4 bases, with 5 bases between them. Germline lookup yields CDR1 SEHNR and CDR2 FQNEAQ (reference sequence). The CDR3 loop spans 12 amino acids. CDR3 in amino acids: CASSWGGNTIYF. The CDR3 DNA reads TGTGCCAGCAGCTGGGGAGGAAACACCATATATTTT.

The V gene is TRBV6-1, the J gene TRBJ1-6; D is unresolved. The CDR3 has 14 amino acids. The V gene's germline CDR1 is MNHNS and CDR2 SASEGT. With 6 bases removed from V and 10 bases from J, the gap between germline ends came to 16 bases. The CDR3 here is CASSYLGVRSPLHF. The CDR3 nucleotides are TGTGCCAGCAGCTATCTCGGGGTGCGGTCACCCCTCCACTTT.

The V and J genes are TRBV10-3 and TRBJ2-3; 7 nucleotides align to TRBD2. The V gene end was trimmed by 9 bases and the J gene end by 3 bases; junction bases not matched to a gene: 15. Germline CDR1 reads ENHRY; CDR2 reads SYGVKD. CDR3 length equals 16 residues. The CDR3 DNA reads as TGTGCCATAAGCCGCGGAGGGCGGGGAGGGACAGATACGCAGTATTTT. This codes for CAISRGGRGGTDTQYF.

The rearrangement links TRBV5-5 to TRBJ1-6; 8 bases are shared with TRBD1. The CDR3 spans 15 residues. Germline V gives CDR1 SGHKS, CDR2 YYEKEE (reference sequence). V was pared by 0 bases and J by 7 bases, with 3 bases of the junction left unmatched. The CDR3 nucleotides read TGTGCCAGCAGCTTGGTGGGACAGGCGAATTCACCCCTCCACTTT. It encodes CASSLVGQANSPLHF.

The chain links TRBV5-1 to TRBJ2-7; D assignment may be TRBD1 or TRBD2 (5 bases each). V lost 1 base and J 7 bases, leaving 12 bases between the germline ends. The CDR3 totals 13 residues. Germline CDR1 and CDR2: SGHRS and YFSETQ. CDR3 residues: CASSLRGETEQYF. CDR3 sequence (DNA): TGCGCCAGCAGCTTGAGAGGGGAGACTGAGCAGTACTTC.

In its sample, this clone was seen a few times. The chain uses TRBV10-1 and TRBJ1-4; 11 bases map to TRBD1. Germline CDR1 reads WNHNN; CDR2 reads SYGVQD (reference sequence). The CDR3 consists of 15 residues. The V segment lost 9 bases and the J segment 8 bases; nucleotides outside the gene matches: 11. In nucleotides, the CDR3 is TGCGCCAGGATATTCCGTTGGGACAGGGGGGAAAAACTGTTTTTT. Protein sequence: CARIFRWDRGEKLFF.

The chain joins TRBV10-3 to TRBJ2-3; 7 nucleotides agree with TRBD1. This CDR3 is built from 18 residues. Germline CDR1 is ENHRY and CDR2 is SYGVKD. Trimming took 0 bases from V and 0 from J; bases not matched to a gene: 9. The CDR3 loop is CAISESPGQLTSTDTQYF. CDR3 coding DNA: TGTGCCATCAGTGAGTCGCCGGGACAGCTCACTAGCACAGATACGCAGTATTTT.

The rearrangement links TRBV11-1 to TRBJ2-7, with TRBD2 matching 10 bases. The CDR3 loop spans 15 amino acids. V lost 5 bases, J lost 6 bases, and 10 bases stayed unmatched. Germline assignment: CDR1 SGHAT and CDR2 FQDESV (reference sequence). Written as DNA, the CDR3 is TGTGCCAGCAGCGTAGAACTAGCGGGGACCCTCGAGCAGTACTTC. It specifies CASSVELAGTLEQYF.

This rearrangement joins TRBV4-2 to TRBJ2-4; TRBD2 aligns across 9 bases. The length of the CDR3 is 17 residues. The germline V gene encodes CDR1 LGHNA and CDR2 YNFKEQ. Germline trimming cut 1 base from V and 0 bases from J; bases unmatched to any gene: 4. The CDR3 nucleotides are TGTGCCAGCAGCCAAGCGGCTAGCGGGGTAGCCAAAAACATTCAGTACTTC. Translation gives CASSQAASGVAKNIQYF.